This T cell receptor beta chain was obtained from a study of blood T cell repertoires in COVID-19. Across the whole study: There were acute and convalescent COVID-19 samples, and they came from the United States, Italy and Spain. PBMCs, B-cell-depleted T cells, or T cells were the source of the cDNA or gDNA that made up the material.

Seattle patients were enrolled while actively infected and followed longitudinally. From germline, CDR1 is SGDLS and CDR2 YYNGEE. CDR3 length: 14 amino acids. V was cut by 3 bases and J by 2 bases, with 11 bases left in between. Original data processing: It was from reference gene primer amplification that nucleated cell counts were estimated. Clones were read by immunoSEQ multiplex PCR, and TCRdb kept only the in-frame ones, dropping some. That table furnishes V, J and clone size, whereas the DNA furnished D and trimming. The sample lists 70,000 to 90,000 clones, approximately 86% occurring once. This clonotype originated in a man aged 80 or over with COVID-19, enrolled during active disease. The gene calls are TRBV9 and TRBJ1-1, with D possibly matching TRBD1 (6 bases). The source material was peripheral blood. The DNA of the CDR3 is TGTGCCAGCAGCGCCGTACAGGGAAACACTGAAGCTTTCTTT. This gives the protein CASSAVQGNTEAFF.